Listed below are T cell receptor beta chains from one sample, sequenced in a study of cytomegalovirus exposure and HLA in healthy donors. Method: immunoSEQ multiplex PCR; TCRdb's copy keeps in-frame clones and lacks some. This table holds around 130,000 clones, about 73% found once. The sample was PBMCs. The receptors were gathered from a human donor in good health. Each CDR3 is given with its conserved first and last residue. Each record gives: CDR3 protein, J gene, V gene.

CDR3aa: CASSESAEYLKAPNYGYTF; j_gene: TRBJ1-2; v_gene: TRBV10-1
CDR3aa: CASSHTNPSSYNEQFF; j_gene: TRBJ2-1; v_gene: TRBV5-4
CDR3aa: CASSLNSIKHYGYTF; j_gene: TRBJ1-2; v_gene: TRBV27
CDR3aa: CASSATGNTEAFF; j_gene: TRBJ1-1; v_gene: TRBV9
CDR3aa: CASSMNRERPQHF; j_gene: TRBJ1-5; v_gene: TRBV19
CDR3aa: CASSGSASGNTIYF; j_gene: TRBJ1-3; v_gene: TRBV9
CDR3aa: CASSQEITGQGQYF; j_gene: TRBJ2-5; v_gene: TRBV4-2
CDR3aa: CASSLAWGQYSHNSPLHF; j_gene: TRBJ1-6; v_gene: TRBV27
CDR3aa: CASSQSINYGYTF; j_gene: TRBJ1-2; v_gene: TRBV14
CDR3aa: CACEKSYNSPLHF; j_gene: TRBJ1-6; v_gene: TRBV30
CDR3aa: CASTHGQGVRTEAFF; j_gene: TRBJ1-1; v_gene: TRBV2
CDR3aa: CASSQGAGGLNEQYF; j_gene: TRBJ2-7; v_gene: TRBV4-3
CDR3aa: CATLRGGTGVLGYTF; j_gene: TRBJ1-2; v_gene: TRBV6-6
CDR3aa: CASSREVNTEAFF; j_gene: TRBJ1-1; v_gene: TRBV18
CDR3aa: CASSPGGWSSPLHF; j_gene: TRBJ1-6; v_gene: TRBV28
CDR3aa: CAISEGTGTFGYGYTF; j_gene: TRBJ1-2; v_gene: TRBV10-3
CDR3aa: CASSKGQNYGYTF; j_gene: TRBJ1-2; v_gene: TRBV21-1
CDR3aa: CASSVLDRVNTGELFF; j_gene: TRBJ2-2; v_gene: TRBV9
CDR3aa: CASILRETNTEAFF; j_gene: TRBJ1-1; v_gene: TRBV7-8
CDR3aa: CASSGAFEQYF; j_gene: TRBJ2-7; v_gene: TRBV28
CDR3aa: CASSHAGGRTDTQYF; j_gene: TRBJ2-3; v_gene: TRBV14
CDR3aa: CASSEMQGGEREAFF; j_gene: TRBJ1-1; v_gene: TRBV2
CDR3aa: CASRRDANTGELFF; j_gene: TRBJ2-2; v_gene: TRBV9
CDR3aa: CASSETGQPYQPQHF; j_gene: TRBJ1-5; v_gene: TRBV2
CDR3aa: CASSESVPSSYNSPLHF; j_gene: TRBJ1-6; v_gene: TRBV6-1
CDR3aa: CASSYTQDQLTNGYTF; j_gene: TRBJ1-2; v_gene: TRBV7-9
CDR3aa: CASSLEETSGYSSYNEQFF; j_gene: TRBJ2-1; v_gene: TRBV5-1
CDR3aa: CASSLDSDEQYF; j_gene: TRBJ2-7; v_gene: TRBV7-9
CDR3aa: CASSLAGAGNQPQHF; j_gene: TRBJ1-5; v_gene: TRBV7-9
CDR3aa: CASSPPASGSGREQFF; j_gene: TRBJ2-1; v_gene: TRBV18
CDR3aa: CASSLFPGLSADTQYF; j_gene: TRBJ2-3; v_gene: TRBV28
CDR3aa: CASSVSTGLSYEQYF; j_gene: TRBJ2-7; v_gene: TRBV27
CDR3aa: CASRGGGNNSPLHF; j_gene: TRBJ1-6; v_gene: TRBV7-9
CDR3aa: CASRLVSLARLAKNIQYF; j_gene: TRBJ2-4; v_gene: TRBV12-2
CDR3aa: CASSLGAGEQYF; j_gene: TRBJ2-7; v_gene: TRBV5-1
CDR3aa: CASSFGESSTDTQYF; j_gene: TRBJ2-3; v_gene: TRBV28
CDR3aa: CASSFFPPNRGGDTQYF; j_gene: TRBJ2-3; v_gene: TRBV27
CDR3aa: CASSFLRPGLAEETQYF; j_gene: TRBJ2-5; v_gene: TRBV5-4
CDR3aa: CASRSRGIYNEQFF; j_gene: TRBJ2-1; v_gene: TRBV6-5
CDR3aa: CASSATGGAYNSPLHF; j_gene: TRBJ1-6; v_gene: TRBV2
CDR3aa: CASSKQSNSGNTIYF; j_gene: TRBJ1-3; v_gene: TRBV5-6
CDR3aa: CASSAGVLSTDTQYF; j_gene: TRBJ2-3; v_gene: TRBV11-3
CDR3aa: CASSWLAGYNEQFF; j_gene: TRBJ2-1; v_gene: TRBV27
CDR3aa: CASRTGQFSGYTF; j_gene: TRBJ1-2; v_gene: TRBV2
CDR3aa: CASSLIGEKLFF; j_gene: TRBJ1-4; v_gene: TRBV11-2
CDR3aa: CASSRQGAGYGYTF; j_gene: TRBJ1-2; v_gene: TRBV7-2
CDR3aa: CASSLAGGQETQYF; j_gene: TRBJ2-5; v_gene: TRBV5-1
CDR3aa: CASTSDFFTDTQYF; j_gene: TRBJ2-3; v_gene: TRBV19
CDR3aa: CASSQGSGANVLTF; j_gene: TRBJ2-6; v_gene: TRBV6-5
CDR3aa: CASSRQAYGYTF; j_gene: TRBJ1-2; v_gene: TRBV2
CDR3aa: CASSQEGGNTEAFF; j_gene: TRBJ1-1; v_gene: TRBV4-3
CDR3aa: CAWSVNANEETQYF; j_gene: TRBJ2-5; v_gene: TRBV30